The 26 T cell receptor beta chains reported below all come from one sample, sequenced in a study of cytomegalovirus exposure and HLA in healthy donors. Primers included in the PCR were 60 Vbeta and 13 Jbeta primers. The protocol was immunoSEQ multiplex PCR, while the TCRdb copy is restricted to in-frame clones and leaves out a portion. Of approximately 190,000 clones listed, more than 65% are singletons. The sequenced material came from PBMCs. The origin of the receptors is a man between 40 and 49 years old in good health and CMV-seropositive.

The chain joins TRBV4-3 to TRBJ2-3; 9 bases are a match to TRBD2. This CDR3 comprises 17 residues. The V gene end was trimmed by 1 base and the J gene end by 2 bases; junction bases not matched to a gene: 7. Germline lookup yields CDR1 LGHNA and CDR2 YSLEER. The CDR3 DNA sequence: TGCGCCAGCAGCCAAGTGAAACTAGCGGGTTTCACAGATACGCAGTATTTT. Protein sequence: CASSQVKLAGFTDTQYF.

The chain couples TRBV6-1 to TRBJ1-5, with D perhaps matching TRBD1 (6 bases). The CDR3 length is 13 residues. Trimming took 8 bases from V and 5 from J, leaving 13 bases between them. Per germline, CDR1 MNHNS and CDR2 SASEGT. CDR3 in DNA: TGTGCCAGCCAAGATCAGGGGTATCAGCCCCAGCATTTT. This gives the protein CASQDQGYQPQHF.

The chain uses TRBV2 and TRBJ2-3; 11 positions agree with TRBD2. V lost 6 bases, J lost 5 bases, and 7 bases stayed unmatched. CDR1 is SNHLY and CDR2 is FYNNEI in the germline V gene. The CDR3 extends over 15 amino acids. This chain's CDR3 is CASRDSGGARDTQYF. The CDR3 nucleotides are TGTGCCAGCAGGGATAGCGGGGGGGCGAGAGATACGCAGTATTTT. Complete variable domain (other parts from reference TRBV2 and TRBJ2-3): EPEVTQTPSHQVTQMGQEVILRCVPISNHLYFYWYRQILGQKVEFLVSFYNNEISEKSEIFDDQFSVERPDGSNFTLKIRSTKLEDSAMYFCASRDSGGARDTQYFGPGTRLTVL.

Here the CDR3 DNA reads TGTGCCAGCAGCCCTGCCCGGGGGGGCTCCGGGGAGCTGTTTTTT. Encoded protein: CASSPARGGSGELFF. The chain combines TRBV7-7 with TRBJ2-2; 8 bases are shared with TRBD2. The CDR3 is made up of 15 amino acids. Germline V gene lookup returns CDR1 SSHAT and CDR2 FNYEAQ (reference sequence). J lost 6 bases, V lost 5 bases, and 8 bases had no gene match. The entire variable domain, with the rest obtained from reference TRBV7-7 and TRBJ2-2, is as follows: GAGVSQSPRYKVTKRGQDVTLRCDPISSHATLYWYQQALGQGPEFLTYFNYEAQPDKSGLPSDRFSAERPEGSISTLTIQRTEQRDSAMYRCASSPARGGSGELFFGEGSRLTVL.

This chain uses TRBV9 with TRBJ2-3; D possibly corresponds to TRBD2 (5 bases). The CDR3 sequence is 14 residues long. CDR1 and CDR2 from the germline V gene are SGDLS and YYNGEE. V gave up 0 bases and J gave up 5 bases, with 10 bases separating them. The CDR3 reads CASSVATGIDTQYF. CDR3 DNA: TGTGCCAGCAGCGTAGCTACCGGGATAGATACGCAGTATTTT.

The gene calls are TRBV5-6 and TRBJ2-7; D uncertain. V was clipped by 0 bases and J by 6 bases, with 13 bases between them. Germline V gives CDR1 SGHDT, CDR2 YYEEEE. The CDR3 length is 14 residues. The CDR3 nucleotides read TGTGCCAGCAGCTTGGTTGCCAGTGTCAGCGAGCAGTACTTC. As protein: CASSLVASVSEQYF. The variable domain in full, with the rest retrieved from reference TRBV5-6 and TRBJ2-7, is DAGVTQSPTHLIKTRGQQVTLRCSPKSGHDTVSWYQQALGQGPQFIFQYYEEEERQRGNFPDRFSGHQFPNYSSELNVNALLLGDSALYLCASSLVASVSEQYFGPGTRLTVT.

The CDR3 protein is CASSLRKNIQYF. For the CDR3, the DNA is TGTGCCAGCAGTTTGCGGAAAAACATTCAGTACTTC. The chain uses TRBV28 and TRBJ2-4; D remains unclear. V lost 3 bases to trimming and J lost 4 bases, with 4 bases between them. Germline V CDR1 and CDR2: MDHEN, SYDVKM. The length of the CDR3 is 12 residues.

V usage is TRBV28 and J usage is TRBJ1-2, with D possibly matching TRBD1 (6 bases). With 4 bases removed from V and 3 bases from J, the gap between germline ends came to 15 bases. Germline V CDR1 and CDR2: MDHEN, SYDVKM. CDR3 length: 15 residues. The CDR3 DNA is TGTGCCAGCAGTTCCATGGGGGGGCATGACTATGGCTACACCTTC. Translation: CASSSMGGHDYGYTF.

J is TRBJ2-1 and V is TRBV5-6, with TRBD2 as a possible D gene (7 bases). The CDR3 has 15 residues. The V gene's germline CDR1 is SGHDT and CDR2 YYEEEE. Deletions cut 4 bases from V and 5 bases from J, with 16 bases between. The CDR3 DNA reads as TGTGCCAGCAGCGCTGGACTAGGGGGGGACAATGAGCAGTTCTTC. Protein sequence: CASSAGLGGDNEQFF.

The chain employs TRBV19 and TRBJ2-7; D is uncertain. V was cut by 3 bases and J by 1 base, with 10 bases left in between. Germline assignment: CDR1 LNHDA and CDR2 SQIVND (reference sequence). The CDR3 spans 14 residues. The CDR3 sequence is CASSIDGGSYEQYF. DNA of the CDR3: TGTGCCAGTAGTATTGACGGCGGATCCTACGAGCAGTACTTC.

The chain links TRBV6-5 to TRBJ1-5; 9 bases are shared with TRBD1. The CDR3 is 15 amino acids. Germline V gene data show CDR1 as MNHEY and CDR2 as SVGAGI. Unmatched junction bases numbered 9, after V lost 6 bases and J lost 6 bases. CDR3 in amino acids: CASRMGQGVPQPQHF. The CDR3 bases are TGTGCCAGCAGAATGGGACAGGGAGTCCCTCAGCCCCAGCATTTT.

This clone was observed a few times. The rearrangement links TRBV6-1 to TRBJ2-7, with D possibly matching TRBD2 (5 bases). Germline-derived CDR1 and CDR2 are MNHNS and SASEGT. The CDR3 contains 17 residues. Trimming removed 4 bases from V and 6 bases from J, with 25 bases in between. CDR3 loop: CASSGPQWYSPRGEQYF. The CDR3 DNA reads TGTGCCAGCAGTGGGCCCCAGTGGTACAGCCCTCGGGGCGAGCAGTACTTC.

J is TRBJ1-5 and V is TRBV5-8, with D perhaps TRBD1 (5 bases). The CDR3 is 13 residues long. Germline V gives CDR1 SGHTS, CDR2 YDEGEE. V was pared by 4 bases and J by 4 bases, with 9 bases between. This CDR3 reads CASSQQANQPQHF. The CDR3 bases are TGTGCCAGCAGCCAACAGGCGAATCAGCCCCAGCATTTT. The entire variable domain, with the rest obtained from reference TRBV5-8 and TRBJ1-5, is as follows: EAGVTQSPTHLIKTRGQQATLRCSPISGHTSVYWYQQALGLGLQFLLWYDEGEERNRGNFPPRFSGRQFPNYSSELNVNALELEDSALYLCASSQQANQPQHFGDGTRLSIL.

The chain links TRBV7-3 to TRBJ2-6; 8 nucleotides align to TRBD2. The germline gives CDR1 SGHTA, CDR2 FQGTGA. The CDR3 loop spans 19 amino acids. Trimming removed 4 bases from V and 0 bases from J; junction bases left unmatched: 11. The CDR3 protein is CASSSLAEDPSSGANVLTF. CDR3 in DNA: TGTGCCAGCAGCTCACTAGCGGAGGACCCGAGCTCTGGGGCCAACGTCCTGACTTTC.

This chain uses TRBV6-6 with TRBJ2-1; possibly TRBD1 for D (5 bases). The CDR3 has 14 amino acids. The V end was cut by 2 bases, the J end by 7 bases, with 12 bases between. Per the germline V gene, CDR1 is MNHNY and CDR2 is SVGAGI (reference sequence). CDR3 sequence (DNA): TGTGCCAGCAGTTACGCCTCAAAGGGGAATGAGCAGTTCTTC. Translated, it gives CASSYASKGNEQFF.

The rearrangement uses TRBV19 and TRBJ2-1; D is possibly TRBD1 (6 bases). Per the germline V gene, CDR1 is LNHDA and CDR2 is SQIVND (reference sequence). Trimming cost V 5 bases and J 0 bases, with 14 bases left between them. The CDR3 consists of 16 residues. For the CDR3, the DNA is TGTGCCAGTAGTTTCCTCCAGGGGAGCTCCTACAATGAGCAGTTCTTC. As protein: CASSFLQGSSYNEQFF.

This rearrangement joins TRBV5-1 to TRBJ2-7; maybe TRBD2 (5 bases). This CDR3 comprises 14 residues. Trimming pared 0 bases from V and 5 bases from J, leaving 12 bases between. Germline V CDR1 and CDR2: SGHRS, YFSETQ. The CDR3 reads CASSLGGSVDEQYF. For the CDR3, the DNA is TGCGCCAGCAGCTTGGGGGGTAGCGTCGACGAGCAGTACTTC.

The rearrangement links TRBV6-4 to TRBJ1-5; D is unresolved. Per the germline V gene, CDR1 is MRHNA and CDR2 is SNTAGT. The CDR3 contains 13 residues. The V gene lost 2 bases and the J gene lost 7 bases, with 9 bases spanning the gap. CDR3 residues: CASSDQTGQPQHF. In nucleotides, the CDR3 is TGTGCCAGCAGTGACCAAACGGGGCAGCCCCAGCATTTT.

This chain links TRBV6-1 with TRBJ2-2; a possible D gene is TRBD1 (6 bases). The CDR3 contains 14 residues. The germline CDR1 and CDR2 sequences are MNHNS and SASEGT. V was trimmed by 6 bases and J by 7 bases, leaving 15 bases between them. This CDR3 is CASRTTGHGGELFF. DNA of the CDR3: TGTGCCAGCAGGACAACAGGGCACGGCGGGGAGCTGTTTTTT.

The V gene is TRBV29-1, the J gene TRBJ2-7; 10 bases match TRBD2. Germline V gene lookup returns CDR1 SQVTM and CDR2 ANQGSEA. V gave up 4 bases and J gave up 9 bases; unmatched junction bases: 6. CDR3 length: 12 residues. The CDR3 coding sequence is TGCAGCGTTGGGCTAGCGGGAGTCGGGCAGTACTTC. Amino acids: CSVGLAGVGQYF.

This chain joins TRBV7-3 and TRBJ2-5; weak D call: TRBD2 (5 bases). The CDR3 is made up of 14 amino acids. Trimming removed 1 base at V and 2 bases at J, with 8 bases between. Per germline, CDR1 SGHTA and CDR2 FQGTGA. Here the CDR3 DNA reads TGTGCCAGCAGCTTAAATAGCGAACAAGAGACCCAGTACTTC. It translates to CASSLNSEQETQYF.

CDR3 amino acids: CASSPLAGGYNEQFF. The CDR3 nucleotides are TGTGCCAGCAGTCCCCTAGCGGGGGGCTACAATGAGCAGTTCTTC. V and J are TRBV6-5 and TRBJ2-1, with TRBD2 identical over 11 bases. Germline lookup yields CDR1 MNHEY and CDR2 SVGAGI. The junction had 3 bases not matched to a gene; V was cut back by 5 bases and J by 3 bases. The CDR3 runs to 15 residues.

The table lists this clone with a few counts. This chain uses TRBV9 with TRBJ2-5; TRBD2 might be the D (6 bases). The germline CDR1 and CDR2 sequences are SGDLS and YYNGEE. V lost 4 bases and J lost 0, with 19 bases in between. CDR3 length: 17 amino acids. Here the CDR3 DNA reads TGTGCCAGCAGCCGAGCGGGCTCGAGGGATGACCAAGAGACCCAGTACTTC. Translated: CASSRAGSRDDQETQYF.

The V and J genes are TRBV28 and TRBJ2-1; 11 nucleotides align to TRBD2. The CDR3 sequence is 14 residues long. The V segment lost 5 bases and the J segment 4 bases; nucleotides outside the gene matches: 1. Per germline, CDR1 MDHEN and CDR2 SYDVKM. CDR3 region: CASSRLAGYNEQFF. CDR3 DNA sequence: TGTGCCAGCAGTAGACTAGCGGGGTACAATGAGCAGTTCTTC.

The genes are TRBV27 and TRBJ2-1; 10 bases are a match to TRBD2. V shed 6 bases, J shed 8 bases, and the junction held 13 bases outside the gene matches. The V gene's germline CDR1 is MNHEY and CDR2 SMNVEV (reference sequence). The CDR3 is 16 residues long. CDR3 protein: CASRSLKRGGFDEQFF. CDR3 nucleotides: TGTGCCAGCAGATCCCTCAAGCGGGGGGGCTTTGATGAGCAGTTCTTC.

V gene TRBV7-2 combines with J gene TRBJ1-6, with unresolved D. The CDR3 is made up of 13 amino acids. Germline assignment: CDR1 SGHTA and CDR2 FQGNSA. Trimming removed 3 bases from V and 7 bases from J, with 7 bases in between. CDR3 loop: CASSFGENSPLHF. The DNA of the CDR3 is TGTGCCAGCAGCTTTGGTGAGAATTCACCCCTCCACTTT.